These 12 T cell receptor beta chains were all obtained from the same sample, sequenced in a study of T cell responses to AZD1222 COVID-19 vaccine (dated by TCRdb to about 2021). The time point label, as the study defines it: baseline before first vaccination. The method was the immunoSEQ multiplex PCR assay. TCRdb provides this immuneACCESS table in a form limited to in-frame rearrangements. Some clones are lacking; in checked studies, under half of them reflect an unresolved V gene, and why the rest are absent is not known. In this sample the table shows 100,000 or so clones, roughly 90% of which occur a single time. About 2.5% of the sample rests with the top ten. The specimen comprised peripheral blood, sampled on day 0 of AZD1222 vaccination. The source of these receptors is an adult in good health.

The chain employs TRBV27 and TRBJ1-1; D is possibly TRBD1 (5 bases). Trimming removed 6 bases from V and 1 base from J, with 15 bases in between. Per germline, CDR1 MNHEY and CDR2 SMNVEV (reference sequence). The CDR3 is made up of 15 amino acids. The CDR3 region is CASSPGTPRNTEAFF. The CDR3 region has the DNA TGTGCCAGCAGCCCCGGGACCCCGAGGAACACTGAAGCTTTCTTT.

This clone has a handful of counts. The chain links TRBV7-9 to TRBJ2-7, with D perhaps TRBD1 (6 bases). The CDR3 spans 12 residues. V shed 4 bases and J shed 7 bases, with 11 bases lying between them. Germline lookup yields CDR1 SEHNR and CDR2 FQNEAQ (reference sequence). CDR3 coding DNA: TGTGCCAGCAGCTCCGGGACAAAGGAGCAGTACTTC. Amino acids: CASSSGTKEQYF.

V usage is TRBV28 and J usage is TRBJ2-1; D ambiguous. The CDR3 is 12 amino acids. Trimming took 6 bases from V and 9 from J, leaving 12 bases between them. Germline-derived CDR1 and CDR2 are MDHEN and SYDVKM. CDR3 residues: CASRGIAAEQFF. The CDR3 DNA reads TGTGCCAGCAGGGGAATTGCGGCTGAGCAGTTCTTC. Supplemented by reference TRBV28 and TRBJ2-1, the full variable domain reads DVKVTQSSRYLVKRTGEKVFLECVQDMDHENMFWYRQDPGLGLRLIYFSYDVKMKEKGDIPEGYSVSREKKERFSLILESASTNQTSMYLCASRGIAAEQFFGPGTRLTVL.

CDR3 coding DNA: TGCGCCAGCAGCTTGGACGGGACAGCTGGAAACACCATATATTTT. Residues: CASSLDGTAGNTIYF. V usage is TRBV5-1 and J usage is TRBJ1-3, with 7 bases matching TRBD1. Per the germline V gene, CDR1 is SGHRS and CDR2 is YFSETQ. The CDR3 runs to 15 residues. J gave up 2 bases and V 0 bases, and 2 bases lay outside the gene matches.

The chain uses TRBV2 and TRBJ2-4; unclear D gene. Germline V lookup: CDR1 SNHLY, CDR2 FYNNEI. Trimming pared 2 bases from V and 0 bases from J, leaving 14 bases between. This CDR3 has 17 residues. The CDR3: CASSEWVLSGAKNIQYF. The CDR3 DNA follows: TGTGCCAGCAGTGAATGGGTTCTTTCGGGAGCCAAAAACATTCAGTACTTC.

The chain uses TRBV19 and TRBJ2-1, with TRBD2 as a possible D gene (5 bases). This CDR3 has 13 residues. V was trimmed by 0 bases and J by 5 bases, leaving 5 bases between them. Germline lookup yields CDR1 LNHDA and CDR2 SQIVND (reference sequence). The DNA of the CDR3 is TGTGCCAGTAGTATAGACGGGGACAATGAGCAGTTCTTC. The encoded protein is CASSIDGDNEQFF.

This clone was seen a single time. CDR3 in amino acids: CSAARTIEAFF. The CDR3 nucleotides are TGCAGTGCTGCCCGGACTATTGAAGCTTTCTTT. The J gene is TRBJ1-1, the V gene TRBV20-1, with no clear D. Germline lookup yields CDR1 DFQATT and CDR2 SNEGSKA (reference sequence). The CDR3 consists of 11 residues. V was trimmed by 5 bases and J by 7 bases, leaving 11 bases between them.

The genes are TRBV15 and TRBJ2-7; D is perhaps TRBD1 (8 bases). Trimming pared 3 bases from V and 3 bases from J, leaving 15 bases between. This CDR3 is built from 15 residues. Germline CDR1 LNHNV, CDR2 YYDKDF (reference sequence). CDR3 region: CATSRQNRGGYEQYF. The DNA of the CDR3 is TGTGCCACCAGCAGGCAAAACAGGGGGGGCTACGAGCAGTACTTC.

The genes are TRBV5-1 and TRBJ1-2; possibly TRBD1 for D (6 bases). Germline CDR1 SGHRS, CDR2 YFSETQ. The V end lost 1 base, the J end lost 5 bases, and 15 bases lay between the germline ends. This CDR3 has 15 residues. The CDR3 region is CASSLSRTEAYGYTF. DNA for the CDR3: TGCGCCAGCAGCTTGTCTCGGACAGAGGCGTATGGCTACACCTTC.

The V call is TRBV3-1 (or the pseudogene TRBV3-2), the J call TRBJ2-1; D is unresolved. The V and J ends lost 1 base and 8 bases respectively, with 9 bases between them. The length of the CDR3 is 13 residues. CDR1 is LGHDT and CDR2 is YNNKEL in the germline V gene (reference sequence). Here the CDR3 DNA reads TGTGCCAGCAGCCAAGGTAGATCCGATGAGCAGTTCTTC. This gives the protein CASSQGRSDEQFF.

The chain combines TRBV7-2 with TRBJ2-7, with D possibly being TRBD2 (5 bases). V was clipped by 5 bases and J by 4 bases, with 6 bases between them. Germline lookup yields CDR1 SGHTA and CDR2 FQGNSA. The CDR3 length is 11 residues. The CDR3 sequence: CASSPGYEQYF. The CDR3 nucleotides are TGTGCCAGCAGCCCGGGGTACGAGCAGTACTTC.

The genes are TRBV28 and TRBJ2-1; 7 bases map to TRBD2. The germline gives CDR1 MDHEN, CDR2 SYDVKM. CDR3 size: 15 residues. J gave up 3 bases and V 4 bases, and 6 bases lay outside the gene matches. CDR3 coding DNA: TGTGCCAGCAGTTCGAGCGGGATTATCTACAATGAGCAGTTCTTC. Translation: CASSSSGIIYNEQFF.